This TCR beta chain was captured by sequencing in a study of T cells in Graves' hyperthyroidism and ophthalmopathy. RNA transcripts yielded amplified TCR beta CDR3 regions. Primed by the HTBI set, a first-round RT-PCR was run on the TCR CDR3. MiXCR, run by TCRdb on the multiplex PCR reads, gives a single entry per CDR3 protein. The data contain about 610,000 distinct CDR3 sequences, about 14% of them singletons. CDR1 is MNHEY, CDR2 SVGEGT, per germline. This CDR3 is 13 amino acids long. The V gene end was trimmed by 8 bases and the J gene end by 3 bases; junction bases not matched to a gene: 3. This clonotype was recorded once.

Material: blood. V gene TRBV6-2 or TRBV6-3 combines with J gene TRBJ2-7; 11 nucleotides agree with TRBD2. The receptor's source is a middle-aged woman with Graves' ophthalmopathy. This chain's CDR3 is CASPTSGSYEQYF. CDR3 DNA sequence: TGTGCCAGCCCCACTAGCGGGAGCTACGAGCAGTACTTC.